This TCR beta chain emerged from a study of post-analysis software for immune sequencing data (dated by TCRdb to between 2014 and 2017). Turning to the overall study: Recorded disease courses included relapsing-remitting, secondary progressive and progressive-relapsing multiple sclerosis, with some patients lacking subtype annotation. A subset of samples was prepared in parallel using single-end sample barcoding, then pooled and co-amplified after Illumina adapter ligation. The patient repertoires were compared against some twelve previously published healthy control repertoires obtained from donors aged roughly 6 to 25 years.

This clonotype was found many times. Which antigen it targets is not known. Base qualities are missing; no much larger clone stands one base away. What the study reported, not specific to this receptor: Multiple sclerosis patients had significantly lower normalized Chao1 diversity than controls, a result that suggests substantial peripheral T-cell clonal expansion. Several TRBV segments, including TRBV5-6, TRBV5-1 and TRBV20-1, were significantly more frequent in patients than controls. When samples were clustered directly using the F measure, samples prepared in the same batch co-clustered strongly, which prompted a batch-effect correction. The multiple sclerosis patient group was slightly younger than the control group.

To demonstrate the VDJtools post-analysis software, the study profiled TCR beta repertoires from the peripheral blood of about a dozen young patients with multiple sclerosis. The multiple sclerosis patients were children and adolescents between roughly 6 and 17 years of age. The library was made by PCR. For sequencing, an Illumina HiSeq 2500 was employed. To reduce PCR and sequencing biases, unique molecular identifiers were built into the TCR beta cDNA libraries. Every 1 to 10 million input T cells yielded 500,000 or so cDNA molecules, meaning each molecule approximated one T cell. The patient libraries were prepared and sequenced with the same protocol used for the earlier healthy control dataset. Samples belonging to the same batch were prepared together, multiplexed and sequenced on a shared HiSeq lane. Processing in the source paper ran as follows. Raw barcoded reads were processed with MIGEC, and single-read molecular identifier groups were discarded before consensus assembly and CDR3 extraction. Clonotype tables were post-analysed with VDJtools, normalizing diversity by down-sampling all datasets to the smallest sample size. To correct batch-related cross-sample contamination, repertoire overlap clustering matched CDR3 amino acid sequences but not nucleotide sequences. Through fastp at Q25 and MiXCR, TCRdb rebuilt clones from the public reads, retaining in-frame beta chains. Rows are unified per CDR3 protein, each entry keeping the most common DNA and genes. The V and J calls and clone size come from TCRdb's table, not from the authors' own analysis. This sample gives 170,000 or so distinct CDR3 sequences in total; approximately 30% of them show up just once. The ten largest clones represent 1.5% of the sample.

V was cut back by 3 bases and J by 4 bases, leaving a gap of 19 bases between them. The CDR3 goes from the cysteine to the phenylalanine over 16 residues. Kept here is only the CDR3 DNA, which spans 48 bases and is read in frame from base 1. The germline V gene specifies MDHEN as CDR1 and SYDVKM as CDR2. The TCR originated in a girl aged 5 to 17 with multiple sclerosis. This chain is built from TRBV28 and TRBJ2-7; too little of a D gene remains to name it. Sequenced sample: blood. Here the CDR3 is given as CASSFFATIGKYEQYF. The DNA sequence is TGTGCCAGCAGTTTTTTTGCTACTATAGGCAAGTACGAGCAGTACTTC.